The next 10 T cell receptor beta chains were all read from a single sample in a study of neurological immune-mediated disorders. MiXCR, applied by TCRdb to the 5' RACE reads, yields one record per CDR3 protein. Of around 100,000 distinct CDR3 sequences listed, about a tenth are singletons. Sample time point: longitudinal time-point 3. The sequenced material came from PBMCs. Source of these receptors: a female donor with HTLV-1-associated myelopathy (HAM/TSP).

This clonotype was recorded many times. V gene TRBV3-1 combines with J gene TRBJ2-4; TRBD2 aligns across 9 bases. The CDR3 totals 17 residues. Germline V CDR1 and CDR2: LGHDT, YNNKEL (reference sequence). V lost 2 bases and J lost 1; bases outside the gene matches: 6. The CDR3 nucleotides are TGTGCCAGCAGCCAATCGGCGGGGGGGGCCGCCAAAAACATTCAGTACTTC. Protein product: CASSQSAGGAAKNIQYF.

In this sample, this clonotype turned up many times. The gene calls are TRBV7-9 and TRBJ2-1; 9 bases line up with TRBD1. CDR1 is SEHNR and CDR2 is FQNEAQ in the germline V gene (reference sequence). Trimming at V came to 7 bases and at J to 8 bases, leaving 6 bases not matched to a gene. This CDR3 comprises 13 residues. The chain's CDR3 is CASIPDRGDEQFF. In DNA, the CDR3 is TGTGCCAGCATCCCGGACAGGGGAGATGAGCAGTTCTTC.

This clonotype was seen repeatedly, ten times or more. The genes are TRBV6-4 and TRBJ2-3, with TRBD2 as a possible D gene (7 bases). The CDR3 totals 16 residues. The germline V and J ends were trimmed by 6 bases and 0 bases, with 16 bases remaining between them. Germline CDR1 MRHNA, CDR2 SNTAGT. Here the CDR3 reads CASRDIGGPSTDTQYF. The CDR3 DNA follows: TGTGCCAGCAGGGATATCGGGGGGCCCAGCACAGATACGCAGTATTTT.

This clonotype appeared many times. V usage is TRBV5-1 and J usage is TRBJ2-3, with TRBD2 as a possible D gene (7 bases). The CDR3 runs to 16 residues. The germline gives CDR1 SGHRS, CDR2 YFSETQ. V lost 0 bases, J lost 0 bases, and 11 bases lay in between. CDR3 protein: CASSLVAGASTDTQYF. CDR3 nucleotide sequence: TGCGCCAGCAGCTTGGTCGCGGGGGCCAGCACAGATACGCAGTATTTT.

Many counts were recorded for this clonotype. The rearrangement uses TRBV20-1 and TRBJ1-4; the D is unclear. CDR3 length equals 12 residues. The germline V gene has CDR1 DFQATT and CDR2 SNEGSKA (reference sequence). V was trimmed by 3 bases and J by 4 bases, leaving 6 bases between them. CDR3 in DNA: TGCAGTGCTAGGGATTATAATGAAAAACTGTTTTTT. Translating it yields CSARDYNEKLFF.

The table lists this clonotype with many counts. The chain is built from TRBV7-9 and TRBJ2-3; 10 bases fit TRBD2. Germline-derived CDR1 and CDR2 are SEHNR and FQNEAQ (reference sequence). The CDR3 sequence is 16 residues long. Losses at the gene ends were 5 bases for V and 8 bases for J; bases not matched to a gene: 13. The CDR3 sequence: CASSVPSSGGAATQYF. CDR3 DNA sequence: TGTGCCAGCAGCGTCCCTTCCAGCGGGGGGGCGGCTACGCAGTATTTT.

This clonotype was detected many times. This chain links TRBV10-3 with TRBJ1-1; tentatively, D is TRBD1 (6 bases). The CDR3 has 14 residues. V was trimmed by 10 bases and J by 2 bases, leaving 17 bases between them. CDR1 ENHRY and CDR2 SYGVKD come from the germline V gene. The CDR3 DNA sequence: TGTGCCAGGAGGGGGGGAAGGGGAAACACTGAAGCTTTCTTT. Protein product: CARRGGRGNTEAFF.

This clonotype has ten or more counts. The chain carries TRBV20-1 and TRBJ1-1, with D perhaps matching TRBD1 (5 bases). CDR1 is DFQATT, CDR2 SNEGSKA, per germline (reference sequence). The CDR3 length is 13 residues. V lost 3 bases, J lost 1 base, and 9 bases lay in between. The CDR3, as DNA: TGCAGTGCTAGCAGGGCTTCGAACACTGAAGCTTTCTTT. This codes for CSASRASNTEAFF.

This clonotype was picked up many times. This chain joins TRBV7-9 and TRBJ1-4; D unclear. In germline, CDR1 is SEHNR, CDR2 FQNEAQ (reference sequence). This CDR3 has 17 amino acids. The V end lost 1 base, the J end lost 4 bases, and 16 bases lay between the germline ends. CDR3 nucleotides: TGTGCCAGCAGCTTAGTACTTCTTGTGGCCAATAATGAAAAACTGTTTTTT. This codes for CASSLVLLVANNEKLFF.

This clonotype was seen repeatedly, ten times or more. The chain links TRBV5-5 to TRBJ2-7, with D possibly being TRBD2 (6 bases). CDR3 length: 14 amino acids. The germline V gene encodes CDR1 SGHKS and CDR2 YYEKEE (reference sequence). V gave up 7 bases and J gave up 0 bases, with 14 bases separating them. The CDR3 nucleotides are TGTGCCAGCGTAAGCGGGCCACCCTCCTACGAGCAGTACTTC. It specifies CASVSGPPSYEQYF.